The clone carrying this T cell receptor (beta chain) appeared once. In the study's own analysis: Amplifying reference gene primers gave estimates of nucleated cell counts. Sequenced by immunoSEQ multiplex PCR; TCRdb stores in-frame clones only, minus some. The DNA was the basis for D and trimming; V, J and clone size are from that table. The table includes roughly 360,000 clones, 70% to 85% detected once. These data belong to a study of blood T cell repertoires in COVID-19. Background on the study: Sites in the United States, Italy and Spain provided acute and convalescent COVID-19 samples. Sample material is recorded as cDNA or gDNA derived from T cells, B-cell-depleted T cells, or PBMCs.

The CDR3 totals 14 residues. The germline V gene has CDR1 KGHSH and CDR2 LQKENI. Trimming at V came to 4 bases and at J to 2 bases, leaving 3 bases not matched to a gene. This TCR was sampled from a human donor with acute or convalescent COVID-19. The donor label of this sample is uncertain. The sequenced sample was peripheral blood. V is TRBV18 and J is TRBJ2-3, with TRBD1 identical over 7 bases. The CDR3 DNA is TGTGCCAGCTCACAGGGGGCGCACACAGATACGCAGTATTTT. It specifies CASSQGAHTDTQYF.